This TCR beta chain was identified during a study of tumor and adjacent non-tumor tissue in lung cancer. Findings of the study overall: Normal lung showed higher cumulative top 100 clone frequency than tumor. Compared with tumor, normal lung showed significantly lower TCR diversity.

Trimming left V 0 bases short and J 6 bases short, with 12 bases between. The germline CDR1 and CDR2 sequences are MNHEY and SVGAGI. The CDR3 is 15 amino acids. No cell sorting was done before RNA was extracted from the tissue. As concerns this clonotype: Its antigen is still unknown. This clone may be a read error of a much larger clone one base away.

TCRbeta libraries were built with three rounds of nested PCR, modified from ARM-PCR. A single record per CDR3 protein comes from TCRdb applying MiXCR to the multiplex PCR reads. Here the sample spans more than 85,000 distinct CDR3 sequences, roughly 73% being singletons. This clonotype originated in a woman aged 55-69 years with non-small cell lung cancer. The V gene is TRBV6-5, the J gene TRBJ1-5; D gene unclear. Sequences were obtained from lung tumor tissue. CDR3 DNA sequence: TGTGCCAGCAGTTACTCTTCGAAAATGGCTCAGCCCCAGCATTTT. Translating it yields CASSYSSKMAQPQHF.